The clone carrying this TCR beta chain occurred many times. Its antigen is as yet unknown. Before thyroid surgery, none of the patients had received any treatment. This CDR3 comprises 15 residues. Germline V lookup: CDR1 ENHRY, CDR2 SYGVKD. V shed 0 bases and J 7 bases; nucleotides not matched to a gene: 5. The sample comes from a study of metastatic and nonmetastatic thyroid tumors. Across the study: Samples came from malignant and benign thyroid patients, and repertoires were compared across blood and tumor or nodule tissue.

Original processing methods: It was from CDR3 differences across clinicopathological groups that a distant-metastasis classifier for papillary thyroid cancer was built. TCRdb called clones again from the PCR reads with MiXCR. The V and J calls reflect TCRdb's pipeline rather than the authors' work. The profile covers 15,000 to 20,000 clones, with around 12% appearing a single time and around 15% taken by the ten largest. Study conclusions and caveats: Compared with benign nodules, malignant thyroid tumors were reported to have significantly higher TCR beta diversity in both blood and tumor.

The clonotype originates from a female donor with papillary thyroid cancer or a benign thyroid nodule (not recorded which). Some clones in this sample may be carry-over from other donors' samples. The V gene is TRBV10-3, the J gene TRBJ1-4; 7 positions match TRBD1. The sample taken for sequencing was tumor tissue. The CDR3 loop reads CAISESRGRREKLFF. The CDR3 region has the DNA TGTGCCATCAGTGAGTCTAGGGGGCGGCGTGAAAAACTGTTTTTT.